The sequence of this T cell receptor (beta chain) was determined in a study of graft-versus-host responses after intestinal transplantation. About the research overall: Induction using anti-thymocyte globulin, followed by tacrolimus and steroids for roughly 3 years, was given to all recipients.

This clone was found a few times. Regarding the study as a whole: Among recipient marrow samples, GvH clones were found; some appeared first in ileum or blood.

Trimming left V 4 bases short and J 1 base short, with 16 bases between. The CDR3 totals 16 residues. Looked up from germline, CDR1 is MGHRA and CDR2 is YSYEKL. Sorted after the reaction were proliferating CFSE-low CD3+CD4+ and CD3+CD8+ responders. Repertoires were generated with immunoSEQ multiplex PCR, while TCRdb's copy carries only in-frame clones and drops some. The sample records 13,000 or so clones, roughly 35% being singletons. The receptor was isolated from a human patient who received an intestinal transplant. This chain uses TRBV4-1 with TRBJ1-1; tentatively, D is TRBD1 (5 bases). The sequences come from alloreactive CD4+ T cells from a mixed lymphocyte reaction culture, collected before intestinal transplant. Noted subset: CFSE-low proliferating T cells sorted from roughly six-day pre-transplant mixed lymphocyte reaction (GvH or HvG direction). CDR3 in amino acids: CASSPTASPGNTEAFF. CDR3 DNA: TGCGCCAGCAGCCCGACAGCTTCGCCGGGGAACACTGAAGCTTTCTTT.